The 20 T cell receptor beta chains below were found in one sample sequenced in a study of OX40 agonist ivuxolimab in advanced cancers. Repertoires were generated with immunoSEQ multiplex PCR, while TCRdb's copy carries only in-frame clones and drops some. The sample lists fewer than 90,000 clones, 87% occurring once. The input for sequencing was CD4+ or CD8+ T cells sorted from blood, taken in a trial of the OX40 agonist ivuxolimab. Receptor source: an adult with an advanced solid tumor such as melanoma, head and neck, liver or kidney cancer.

The gene calls are TRBV7-3 and TRBJ2-7, with D perhaps matching TRBD1 (6 bases). The CDR3 length is 13 residues. V lost 3 bases and J 4 bases, leaving 10 bases between the germline ends. Germline CDR1 is SGHTA and CDR2 is FQGTGA. The CDR3 here is CASSLSQGYEQYF. In nucleotides, the CDR3 is TGTGCCAGCAGCTTGTCACAGGGTTACGAGCAGTACTTC. The full variable domain, completed using reference TRBV7-3 and TRBJ2-7, is GAGVSQTPSNKVTEKGKYVELRCDPISGHTALYWYRQSLGQGPEFLIYFQGTGAADDSGLPNDRFFAVRPEGSVSTLKIQRTERGDSAVYLCASSLSQGYEQYFGPGTRLTVT.

The rearrangement joins TRBV6-6 to TRBJ1-3; D not certain. CDR1 is MNHNY, CDR2 SVGAGI, per germline (reference sequence). V shed 6 bases and J shed 4 bases, with 16 bases lying between them. This CDR3 comprises 15 residues. This CDR3 is CASRQSLGSGNTIYF. CDR3 bases: TGTGCCAGCAGACAATCATTGGGCTCCGGAAACACCATATATTTT.

In DNA, the CDR3 is TGTGCCAGTAAGGGACTCGGATCCTACGAGCAGTACTTC. Encoded protein: CASKGLGSYEQYF. The rearrangement uses TRBV19 and TRBJ2-5, with D perhaps matching TRBD2 (6 bases). The end of the DNA fits TRBJ2-7 better, so the J call may be wrong. This CDR3 has 13 amino acids. Germline V lookup: CDR1 LNHDA, CDR2 SQIVND (reference sequence).

This chain connects TRBV5-1 to TRBJ2-1, with 9 bases aligning to TRBD1. The junction had 10 bases not matched to a gene; V was cut back by 3 bases and J by 3 bases. Per germline, CDR1 SGHRS and CDR2 YFSETQ. This CDR3 spans 17 amino acids. The CDR3 spells CASSSLTGTGFYNEQFF. The CDR3 DNA reads as TGCGCCAGCAGCTCATTAACCGGGACAGGGTTCTACAATGAGCAGTTCTTC.

The J gene is TRBJ2-7, the V gene TRBV25-1, with a tentative D call TRBD1 (5 bases). The CDR3 loop spans 14 amino acids. Trimming stripped 0 bases from V and 2 bases from J, with 8 bases between. From germline, CDR1 is MGHDK and CDR2 SYGVNS. CDR3 protein: CASSEYSGPYEQYF. In nucleotides, the CDR3 is TGTGCCAGCAGTGAATATTCAGGGCCCTACGAGCAGTACTTC.

The J gene is TRBJ1-1, the V gene TRBV7-8, with D tentatively TRBD1 (6 bases). Deletions cut 1 base from V and 10 bases from J, with 13 bases between. From germline, CDR1 is SGHVS and CDR2 FQNEAQ. The CDR3 runs 13 residues. CDR3 bases: TGTGCCAGCAGCTTAGGGGGGCCTGTGGGAGCTTTCTTT. As protein: CASSLGGPVGAFF.

This clone has a single count. V and J are TRBV10-1 and TRBJ2-2, with a tentative D call TRBD2 (6 bases). The CDR3 loop spans 16 amino acids. The germline V gene encodes CDR1 WNHNN and CDR2 SYGVQD (reference sequence). V was pared by 0 bases and J by 4 bases, with 12 bases between. The CDR3 reads CASSESVAVGTGELFF. The CDR3 DNA reads TGCGCCAGCAGTGAGTCAGTAGCGGTAGGCACCGGGGAGCTGTTTTTT.

This chain joins TRBV28 and TRBJ1-2; weak D call: TRBD1 (5 bases). This CDR3 spans 14 amino acids. The germline V gene has CDR1 MDHEN and CDR2 SYDVKM. Trimming removed 7 bases at V and 2 bases at J, with 14 bases between. The CDR3 loop reads CASNPSGTNYGYTF. The CDR3 bases are TGTGCCAGCAACCCTTCCGGGACCAACTATGGCTACACCTTC.

The chain employs TRBV15 and TRBJ2-2, with a weak D call TRBD2 (7 bases). The CDR3 consists of 16 residues. Germline values: CDR1 LNHNV, CDR2 YYDKDF (reference sequence). V lost 1 base to trimming and J lost 2 bases, with 11 bases between them. CDR3 DNA: TGTGCCACCAGCAGAGGGGCGGGGGCAAACACCGGGGAGCTGTTTTTT. It is translated as CATSRGAGANTGELFF.

CDR3 sequence: CASHRLATATDTQYF. The CDR3 region has the DNA TGTGCCAGCCATAGACTAGCCACCGCCACAGATACGCAGTATTTT. V gene TRBV2 combines with J gene TRBJ2-3; 7 positions agree with TRBD2. Germline V gene data show CDR1 as SNHLY and CDR2 as FYNNEI. V was pared by 8 bases and J by 2 bases, with 10 bases of the junction left unmatched. The CDR3 has 15 amino acids.

The J gene is TRBJ1-1, the V gene TRBV28; no definite D call. The CDR3 consists of 13 residues. Germline V gene sequence: CDR1 MDHEN, CDR2 SYDVKM. Trimming took off 4 bases at V and 5 bases at J, with 11 bases between the two ends. CDR3 sequence: CASSSPTRTEAFF. CDR3 sequence (DNA): TGTGCCAGCAGTTCCCCCACACGGACTGAAGCTTTCTTT.

The table lists this clone with a count of one. The gene calls are TRBV11-2 and TRBJ2-1; 8 bases line up with TRBD2. The CDR3 spans 16 residues. Per germline, CDR1 SGHAT and CDR2 FQNNGV. V shed 5 bases, J shed 2 bases, and the junction held 8 bases outside the gene matches. CDR3 sequence (DNA): TGTGCCAGCAGCCCAGATCGGGGGGGACCCTACAATGAGCAGTTCTTC. It yields the protein CASSPDRGGPYNEQFF.

The gene calls are TRBV5-1 and TRBJ2-3; D unclear. The CDR3 covers 13 residues. V was clipped by 4 bases and J by 2 bases, with 8 bases between them. Germline V gene lookup returns CDR1 SGHRS and CDR2 YFSETQ. As DNA, the CDR3 is TGCGCCAGCAGCAGAGAAGACACAGATACGCAGTATTTT. Translating gives CASSREDTDTQYF. Combining the CDR3 with reference TRBV5-1 and TRBJ2-3 gives the whole variable domain KAGVTQTPRYLIKTRGQQVTLSCSPISGHRSVSWYQQTPGQGLQFLFEYFSETQRNKGNFPGRFSGRQFSNSRSEMNVSTLELGDSALYLCASSREDTDTQYFGPGTRLTVL.

The chain links TRBV4-1 to TRBJ1-2, with D unresolved. This CDR3 comprises 14 residues. Germline CDR1 is MGHRA and CDR2 is YSYEKL. Between the trimmed V and J ends, which lost 0 bases and 8 bases, there was a span of 13 bases. As DNA, the CDR3 is TGCGCCAGCAGCCAAGATGAAGGGTCTAGGGGCTACACCTTC. It encodes CASSQDEGSRGYTF.

This chain links TRBV11-3 with TRBJ1-1, with 8 bases fitting TRBD1. The V gene's germline CDR1 is SGHNT and CDR2 YENEEA. Trimming removed 5 bases from V and 6 bases from J; junction bases left unmatched: 2. This CDR3 has 12 residues. The CDR3, as DNA: TGTGCCAGCAGCACAGGGGGTGCTGAAGCTTTCTTT. This translates into CASSTGGAEAFF.

This chain links TRBV19 with TRBJ2-7; TRBD1 or TRBD2 may be the D gene (5 bases each). This CDR3 region has 12 residues. Germline CDR1 LNHDA, CDR2 SQIVND (reference sequence). Trimming removed 5 bases at V and 5 bases at J, with 10 bases between. The CDR3 protein is CASSRGTNEQYF. DNA of the CDR3: TGTGCCAGTAGTCGTGGGACCAACGAGCAGTACTTC. Full variable domain (missing parts from reference TRBV19 and TRBJ2-7): DGGITQSPKYLFRKEGQNVTLSCEQNLNHDAMYWYRQDPGQGLRLIYYSQIVNDFQKGDIAEGYSVSREKKESFPLTVTSAQKNPTAFYLCASSRGTNEQYFGPGTRLTVT.

This chain links TRBV5-1 with TRBJ2-7; 13 bases map to TRBD2. The CDR3 runs to 14 residues. The germline CDR1 and CDR2 sequences are SGHRS and YFSETQ. V shed 1 base and J 6 bases; nucleotides not matched to a gene: 1. CDR3 in amino acids: CASSLRTSGGEQYF. CDR3 nucleotide sequence: TGCGCCAGCAGCTTGCGGACTAGCGGGGGCGAGCAGTACTTC.

The V gene is TRBV5-4, the J gene TRBJ2-2; possibly TRBD1 or TRBD2 for D (6 bases each). V lost 4 bases and J 3 bases, leaving 10 bases between the germline ends. The germline CDR1 and CDR2 sequences are SGHNT and YYREEE (reference sequence). The CDR3 runs 14 residues. CDR3 protein: CASSPGEDTGELFF. The CDR3 nucleotides are TGTGCCAGCAGCCCAGGGGAGGACACCGGGGAGCTGTTTTTT.

This clone was detected only a few times. The chain combines TRBV25-1 with TRBJ1-1; a possible D gene is TRBD1 (6 bases). Germline CDR1 reads MGHDK; CDR2 reads SYGVNS. This CDR3 has 13 amino acids. V gave up 1 base and J gave up 9 bases, with 12 bases separating them. The CDR3 nucleotides are TGTGCCAGCAGTGAATCCATAACAGGGCAAGCTTTCTTT. It encodes CASSESITGQAFF.

The chain has TRBV28 and TRBJ2-2; 8 bases map to TRBD2. The CDR3 loop spans 16 amino acids. The ends lost 3 bases at V and 5 bases at J; junction bases unmatched: 8. Germline CDR1 is MDHEN and CDR2 is SYDVKM. The CDR3 region has the DNA TGTGCCAGCAGTTTTTCCTCCGGGGGGGTAACCGGGGAGCTGTTTTTT. This sequence encodes CASSFSSGGVTGELFF.